This TCR beta chain was recovered during a study of cytomegalovirus exposure and HLA in healthy donors (dated by TCRdb to 2017 to 2019). Background for the entire study: An earlier analysis of roughly 500 of the donors reported about 290 Gb of sequence data and 117 million unique TCR beta sequences from 150 million to 200 million T cells. A later genetic analysis used genome-wide SNP genotypes for about 55% of the 666 donors, treating that subset as a discovery cohort. Using immunosequencing, the study profiled T cell repertoires from about 650 subjects and related those repertoires to cytomegalovirus serostatus. HLA typing covered class I and class II loci at four-digit resolution. Of the 398 genotyped donors, roughly 85% fell in the genetic ancestry cluster associated with self-reported Caucasian donors. The study combined high-throughput TCR immunosequencing, statistical association of individual TCRs with disease status, and machine learning to predict cytomegalovirus infection status. All discovery cohort repertoires had been generated on a single sequencing platform. A later analysis re-examined previously published TCR beta repertoires from more than 600 donors and added high-resolution HLA genotyping to investigate patterns of TCR occurrence. Among 300 to 500 genotyped donors of the cohort, an average of about 240,000 unique TCR beta nucleotide sequences was sequenced per donor, of which roughly 17% were non-productive. Five DR-DQ haplotypes were handled as single units for association and clustering because linkage in the cohort was strong. The study was designed to test whether signatures of past pathogen exposure could be identified by cataloging public T cell receptors. Typing coverage differed by locus: A, B, C, DRB1 and DQB1 were typed in roughly 629-640 donors, DQA1 in 500 to 550, DPA1 in over 600, and DPB1 in roughly 470. An earlier analysis of 500 to 650 of the donors applied high-throughput TCR beta sequencing to assess whether each TCR beta V gene segment acted as functional or pseudogenic. Rather than drawing on any new phenotypic data, the later analysis identified candidate immune exposures from TCR beta sequences and the way those sequences occurred across donors. Along with the roughly 700-subject first cohort, a separate validation cohort of over a hundred different subjects was used. Alongside the repertoire data, information on donor age, sex, ethnicity and CMV serostatus was compiled. An early release covering roughly 640 HLA-typed donors comprised approximately 290 gigabases of sequencing data and approximately 85 million unique TCR sequences. The full study reports these points: The sequencing pipeline was judged likely to have produced a cluster of highly shared sequence variants as a technical artifact. HLA typing was unavailable for some donors at each locus, so association tests used only the typed subset. Linkage disequilibrium might explain the correlated functional status among segregating V segments, but an unknown experimental factor could not be ruled out. A later analysis found that HLA-associated TCR beta chains were more clonally expanded and had lower generation probabilities than equally common non-associated chains. Presence/absence analyses assumed roughly uniform sequencing depth across donors, an assumption that may not hold. The cohort was sequenced for TCR beta chains only, and without alpha or paired-chain data the features that could be detected were limited. A later analysis found that most CMV-associated TCR beta chains appeared HLA-restricted, with HLA associations seemingly driven largely by CMV exposure. Some IMGT-functional V segments, including TRBV6-2 and TRBV6-3, could not be told apart with the 87-base-pair reads, so those segments were excluded. The authors suggested that the approach could potentially be generalized to other disease states and immunological phenotypes. An earlier analysis of around 500 of the donors showed that most TCR beta V segments appeared in productive rearrangements either about 90% or about 30% of the time, which broadly matched IMGT annotations. In vitro tests confirmed that a few of the cytomegalovirus-associated TCR beta chains recognize cytomegalovirus antigens. A later genetic analysis reported fewer N-insertions in productive TCRs among donors in an Asian-associated ancestry cluster than the roughly 700-donor mean. A later analysis found that TCR association rates varied across HLA loci, with DRB1 alleles showing the most associated TCRs and HLA-C alleles the fewest. Across donors, most TCR sequences were observed very rarely, whereas some public TCRs were present in many individuals. Because counts were too low, more than 15 rarely observed V segments, including chromosome 9 orphons, were left out of the earlier analysis of 587 of the donors. V-gene and J-gene trimming of TCR beta chains was associated with a missense DCLRE1C variant in a later genetic analysis, and the association was replicated in an independent cohort. The only immune exposure information available for the cohort was CMV serostatus. When HLA alleles, especially DR and DQ, strongly co-occurred, attributing TCR associations to individual alleles was difficult. Cytomegalovirus status was reported to be diagnosed by the classifier with high specificity and sensitivity in both the original and validation cohorts. In the study, some 160 TCR beta chains were listed as associated with cytomegalovirus. A further reported finding was that TCR beta sequences accurately predicted the HLA-A and HLA-B alleles for most subjects in the first cohort. In a later analysis, around 17,000 TCR beta sequences were associated with specific HLA alleles at a false discovery rate of 0.05. In a later analysis, several top co-occurrence clusters were reported to appear linked to parvovirus B19, influenza, CMV and Epstein-Barr virus.

Including the terminal cysteine and phenylalanine, the CDR3 comprises 16 residues. The kept DNA is CDR3 alone, 48 bases in frame from the first base. CDR1 and CDR2 are read off the germline V gene as MNHNS and SASEGT. At the junction V is shortened by 1 base and J by 9 bases; bases outside the gene matches: 10. The cohort was made up of 650 to 700 healthy bone marrow donors. At the time of sampling, every cohort member was nominally healthy, though immune exposures that went unrecorded were likely present. The donor tested CMV seronegative, placing the donor among the 350 or so seronegative members of the cohort. Every donor gave a peripheral blood sample, and the peripheral blood mononuclear cells from that sample were used for TCR beta sequencing. Genomic DNA was extracted from the blood cell samples with the Qiagen DNeasy Blood Extraction Kit. The library was prepared using the immunoSEQ multiplex PCR assay. For the multiplex PCR, a mixture combining 60 forward primers for TCR Vbeta segments and 13 reverse primers for TCR Jbeta segments was used. The CDR3 region of rearranged TCR beta genes was amplified from genomic DNA by a multiplex PCR assay. On the Illumina HiSeq System, the amplified TCR beta libraries were sequenced as 87-base-pair reads. The original pipeline was this. A later analysis counted some 80 million unique TCR beta chains across the approximately 700 repertoires, and around 9.9 million of these chains were shared by at least two donors. To remove PCR and sequencing errors, raw reads were error-corrected and collapsed into unique sequences using a nearest-neighbor algorithm that merged closely related sequences. Alignment of CDR3 sequences to IMGT reference sequences was used to assign V, D and J gene segments. Each retained sequence needed at least a six-nucleotide match to both a V gene segment and a J gene segment. Rearrangements were called productive when the CDR3 lacked stop codons and stayed in frame with V and J; all others were non-productive. CDR3 was defined by IMGT convention, running from the second conserved V-encoded cysteine to the conserved J-encoded phenylalanine. In an earlier analysis of approximately 500 of the donors, sequences lacking an unambiguous match to a single V gene segment were excluded. An earlier analysis of 500 to 600 of the donors classified V segments as functional when productive rearrangements were above 56.7% and as segregating when the standard deviation between donors was above 5%. To diagnose cytomegalovirus status from the catalog of TCR beta chain sequences, a statistical classification framework was built. A later analysis assigned V and J genes by comparing TCR nucleotide sequences with IMGT/GENE-DB human TR gene sequences. The TCRdist pipeline was used in a later analysis to assign CDR3 sequences and most-parsimonious VDJ recombination scenarios. In a later analysis, each TCR beta chain was defined by its CDR3 amino acid sequence together with its V-gene family, and reads without a unique V-gene family were excluded. A later analysis removed several hundred highly shared, low-generation-probability nucleotide sequences to deal with suspected cross-contamination and a sequencing artifact. In a later analysis, a clonal expansion index was calculated for each public chain from normalized within-repertoire ranks of inferred template counts. A later analysis computed generation probabilities with a VDJ recombination model fitted to out-of-frame rearrangements, and checked the results against IGoR. In a later analysis, TCR-TCR, TCR-HLA and TCR-CMV co-occurrence was scored with hypergeometric tests, and a repertoire-size bias correction was applied to TCR pairs. To estimate false discovery rates, a later analysis permuted the HLA or CMV assignments 20 times. In a later analysis, co-occurring TCRs were grouped with DBSCAN, and TCRdist sequence similarity was added when clustering was performed within HLA-allele-positive subsets. Repertoires with fewer than 30,000 or more than 120,000 public chains, plus five repertoires with anomalous nucleotide sharing, were excluded from co-occurrence clustering. The clones in this table, taken by TCRdb from immuneACCESS, are in-frame only. Not every clone is retained; where verified, under half of the shortfall comes from an unresolved V gene, and the cause of the rest is unknown. From that table come the V and J calls and clone size; the DNA was used to work out D and trimming. The sample table records around 150,000 clones; 80% of these occur just once. 2% to 3% of the sample lies in the top ten.

As regards this clone: Its antigen remains unidentified. No base quality information exists; no much larger clone differs at one position.

This sequence uses TRBV6-1 and TRBJ2-1, with 9 middle bases fitting TRBD2. Sequenced: PBMCs. The sequence came from a man in his forties or fifties in good health and CMV-seronegative. Here is the DNA: TGTGCCAGCAGTGAAGGTAGGCTAGCGGGGAGTAGTGAGCAGTTCTTC. Its amino acids are CASSEGRLAGSSEQFF.